This record looks at one T cell receptor beta chain sequence and its context. Its antigen is unknown. One base away there is no much larger clone; base qualities are not given. These data come from a study of blood T cell repertoires in COVID-19 (dated by TCRdb to 2018 to 2020). With respect to the entire study: Samples covering the acute and convalescent phases of COVID-19 were provided by collaborators in the United States, Italy and Spain. Where available, HLA class I and class II types were obtained from metadata supplied by the sample provider rather than from assay-based typing. The samples were drawn from two sources: the first 160 participants of the ongoing ImmuneRACE study, and fewer than 1,500 subjects contributed by 6 global collaborators. The sample metadata nearly always contained a de-identified subject ID, COVID-19 status, age in years and sex. The repertoires were released in a freely available public database intended as a resource for research on the immune response to SARS-CoV-2. The material from the prospective study consisted of cDNA or gDNA derived from T cells, B-cell-depleted T cells, or PBMCs. Deeply sampled blood TCRbeta repertoires from subjects exposed to, actively infected with, or recovered from COVID-19 were included in the dataset.

The CDR3 measures 13 amino acids from cysteine to phenylalanine. CDR3 DNA is the only sequence kept; it has 39 bases, read in frame from the first base. CDR1 LNHDA and CDR2 SQIVND were looked up in the germline V gene (reference sequence). V and J are truncated by 10 bases and 2 bases respectively, leaving an intervening sequence of 12 bases. The study at large found these results: The quantity of clinical and demographic metadata differed by source and by participant and was supplied without curation.

Each collaborating institution followed its own protocols to collect whole blood in K2EDTA tubes. Collaborator samples were shipped for TCRbeta analysis as frozen whole blood, isolated PBMCs, or DNA extracted from either sample type. TCRbeta CDR3 regions were amplified from genomic DNA using the immunoSEQ Assay, a bias-controlled multiplex PCR. Per the original workflow: Within the assay, amplification of reference gene primers was used to estimate how many nucleated cells each sample contained. To quantify the absolute abundance of each unique TCRbeta CDR3 rearrangement, sequence reads were collapsed and filtered. For each sample, productive Simpson clonality was calculated as the square root of Simpson's diversity index over productive rearrangements. In its TCRdb copy, this immuneACCESS table keeps in-frame sequences only and misses some clones. Where compared with another copy, unresolved V genes explain less than half of these, and the others have no known cause. That table furnishes V, J and clone size, whereas the DNA furnished D and trimming. Within this sample are more than 150,000 clones, with around 84% of them counted one time only. 9.8% of the sample is taken by the ten largest.

Sequencing was done on a sample of peripheral blood. This TCR was recovered from a woman aged 45-65 years with acute or convalescent COVID-19. The V gene is TRBV19 and the J gene is TRBJ1-3; no D gene is confidently identified. Read as DNA, the sequence is TGTGCCACCGCCAGGTTAGCTGGAAACACCATATATTTT. The resulting protein is CATARLAGNTIYF. The full variable domain, completed from the reference TRBV19 and TRBJ1-3 proteins outside the CDR3, reads DGGITQSPKYLFRKEGQNVTLSCEQNLNHDAMYWYRQDPGQGLRLIYYSQIVNDFQKGDIAEGYSVSREKKESFPLTVTSAQKNPTAFYLCATARLAGNTIYFGEGSWLTVV.